This entry concerns a single T cell receptor beta chain. What it binds is not known. CDR1 and CDR2 (germline): SGHRS, YFSETQ. This CDR3 has 14 amino acids. Trimming removed 5 bases from V and 6 bases from J, with 16 bases in between. This specimen belongs to a study of CD8+ T cells in alopecia areata. cDNA reverse transcribed from extracted RNA served as the sequencing template. The method was immunoSEQ multiplex PCR; TCRdb's version includes in-frame clones alone and lacks a portion of them. This table has 110,000 or so clones, about two fifths appearing once. Study-level results: The study found TCR sharing across patients less clear than in mice, possibly for HLA reasons.

The clonotype originates from a human donor with alopecia areata. Input material: CD4+ T cells sorted from blood. The chain is built from TRBV5-1 and TRBJ2-3, with D possibly matching TRBD2 (6 bases). CDR3 region: CASRPTRLGDTQYF. CDR3 coding DNA: TGCGCCAGCAGACCGACTAGATTAGGCGATACGCAGTATTTT.